This T cell receptor (beta chain) emerged from a study of CD8 T cells in Susac syndrome. Study-level information: Clinical remission applied to under ten sequenced Susac syndrome patients, and about six had active disease.

Random hexamers were used to reverse transcribe 0.5 to 1 ug of RNA. Across 54 Vbeta and 13 Jbeta, TCR beta CDR3 was amplified with immunoSEQ multiplex PCR. TCRdb re-called the immunoSEQ multiplex PCR reads through MiXCR, storing one row per CDR3 protein. This table has under 150,000 distinct CDR3 sequences, 90% to 97% appearing once. Per the germline V gene, CDR1 is MNHEY and CDR2 is SVGEGT. Unmatched junction bases numbered 5, after V lost 2 bases and J lost 7 bases. CDR3 length: 15 amino acids. The sequence was collected from a human donor with Susac syndrome. The J gene is TRBJ2-1, the V gene TRBV6-2 or TRBV6-3; 10 bases are shared with TRBD2. Sequencing input: CD4+ T cells from PBMCs. The CDR3 DNA is TGTGCCAGCAGTTACGAGTTAGCGGGAGGAAATGAGCAGTTCTTC. Amino acid sequence: CASSYELAGGNEQFF.